Shown below are 2 T cell receptor beta chains from a single sample sequenced in a study of OX40 agonist ivuxolimab in advanced cancers. Repertoires were generated with immunoSEQ multiplex PCR, while TCRdb's copy carries only in-frame clones and drops some. The table lists tens of thousands of clones, 88% of them singletons. This material consisted of CD4+ or CD8+ T cells sorted from blood, taken in a trial of the OX40 agonist ivuxolimab. These receptors all come from an adult with an advanced solid tumor such as melanoma, head and neck, liver or kidney cancer.

The chain recombines TRBV27 with TRBJ2-3; 9 bases agree with TRBD2. Germline CDR1 MNHEY, CDR2 SMNVEV (reference sequence). There are 16 residues in the CDR3. The ends lost 8 bases at V and 9 bases at J; junction bases unmatched: 18. CDR3 amino acids: CASREVTSGLQDTQYF. The CDR3 DNA reads TGTGCCAGCCGAGAGGTAACTAGCGGGCTTCAGGACACGCAGTATTTT.

This clone is a singleton in its sample. J is TRBJ1-2 and V is TRBV28, with D maybe TRBD1 (6 bases). CDR1 is MDHEN, CDR2 SYDVKM, per germline. The germline V and J ends were trimmed by 7 bases and 0 bases, with 15 bases remaining between them. The CDR3 contains 15 residues. The CDR3 DNA follows: TGTGCCAGCAATCCTCACAGGGTAACTAACTATGGCTACACCTTC. Amino acids: CASNPHRVTNYGYTF.